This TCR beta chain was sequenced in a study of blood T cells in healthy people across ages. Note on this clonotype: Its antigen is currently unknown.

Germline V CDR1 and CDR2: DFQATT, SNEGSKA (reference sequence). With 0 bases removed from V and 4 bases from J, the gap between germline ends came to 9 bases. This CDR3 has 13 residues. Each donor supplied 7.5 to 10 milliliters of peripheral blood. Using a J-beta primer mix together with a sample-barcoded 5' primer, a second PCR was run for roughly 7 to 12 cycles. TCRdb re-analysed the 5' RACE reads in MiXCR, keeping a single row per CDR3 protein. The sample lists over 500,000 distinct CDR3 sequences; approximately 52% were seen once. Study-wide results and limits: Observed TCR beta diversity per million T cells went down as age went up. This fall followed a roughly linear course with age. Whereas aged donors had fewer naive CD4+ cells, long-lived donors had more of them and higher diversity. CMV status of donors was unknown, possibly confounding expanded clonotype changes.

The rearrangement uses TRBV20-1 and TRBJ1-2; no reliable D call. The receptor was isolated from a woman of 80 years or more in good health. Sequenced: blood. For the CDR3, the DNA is TGCAGTGCTAGAGAAGAATCGTCCTATGGCTACACCTTC. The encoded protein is CSAREESSYGYTF.